This T cell receptor (beta chain) was found in a study of blood T cell repertoires in COVID-19. Background on the study: Samples taken during acute and convalescent COVID-19 were collected in the United States, Italy and Spain. PBMCs, B-cell-depleted T cells, or T cells provided the cDNA or gDNA that made up the material.

There are 12 residues in the CDR3. V was shortened by 6 bases and J by 5 bases, with 11 bases between the two germline ends. Original data processing: The authors estimated nucleated cell counts from reference gene primer amplification. Libraries were prepared by immunoSEQ multiplex PCR; TCRdb keeps only in-frame clonotypes and omits some of them. D and trimming were read from the DNA, whereas the V and J calls and clone size are those reported in that table. The table lists roughly 150,000 clones, 88% of them singletons, with roughly 2% in the top ten. The gene calls are TRBV12-3 or TRBV12-4 and TRBJ2-7, with unresolved D. The source of this sequence is a man in his forties or fifties who had recovered from COVID-19. The source material was peripheral blood. In nucleotides, the CDR3 is TGTGCCAGCAGCCGGTCGTTTCACGAGCAGTACTTC. Translated: CASSRSFHEQYF.